The clone carrying this T cell receptor beta chain was detected once. These data come from a study of blood T cell repertoires in COVID-19. Study background: Spain, Italy and the United States supplied samples that represented acute and convalescent COVID-19. From T cells, B-cell-depleted T cells, or PBMCs came the material, which was cDNA or gDNA.

The CDR3 covers 13 residues. V lost 11 bases and J 6 bases, leaving 19 bases between the germline ends. The germline CDR1 and CDR2 sequences are MNHEY and SVGAGI. Authors' methods: Nucleated cell counts were estimated from reference gene primer amplification. Some clones are missing from TCRdb's copy, which holds only in-frame ones; the method was immunoSEQ multiplex PCR. That table gives V, J and clone size, and the DNA gave D and trimming. The sample has 180,000 or so clones; more than 70% are singletons. The sequence derives from a woman aged 60-75 years with acute or convalescent COVID-19. The sample was peripheral blood. The chain joins TRBV6-5 to TRBJ1-2; a possible D gene is TRBD1 (5 bases). CDR3 loop: CAAGGRFLNGYTF. CDR3 nucleotides: TGTGCCGCGGGGGGGAGATTCCTAAATGGCTACACCTTC.